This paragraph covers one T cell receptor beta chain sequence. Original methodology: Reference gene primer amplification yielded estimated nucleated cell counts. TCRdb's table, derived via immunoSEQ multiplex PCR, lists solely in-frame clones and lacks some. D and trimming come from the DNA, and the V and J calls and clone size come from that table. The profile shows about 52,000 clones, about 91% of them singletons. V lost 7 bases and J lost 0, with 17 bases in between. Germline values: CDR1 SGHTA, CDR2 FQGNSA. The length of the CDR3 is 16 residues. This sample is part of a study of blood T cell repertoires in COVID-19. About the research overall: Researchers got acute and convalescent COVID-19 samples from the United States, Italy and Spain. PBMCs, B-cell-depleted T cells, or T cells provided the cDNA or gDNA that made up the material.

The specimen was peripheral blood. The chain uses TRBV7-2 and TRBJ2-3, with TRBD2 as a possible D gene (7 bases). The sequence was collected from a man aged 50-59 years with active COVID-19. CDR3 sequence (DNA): TGTGCCAGCACCCCATGGGGGGGGACAAGCACAGATACGCAGTATTTT. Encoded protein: CASTPWGGTSTDTQYF.